The clone carrying this TCR beta chain was picked up many times. Its antigen is as yet unknown. These data are taken from a study of glioma-infiltrating T cells. TCR alpha and beta CDR3 regions were amplified from RNA using iRepertoire nested multiplex PCR. For one-step reverse transcription and amplification, about 90-400 ng of tissue mRNA or PBMC total RNA was used. TCRdb re-called the multiplex PCR reads with MiXCR, one entry per CDR3 protein. The sample shows around 93,000 distinct CDR3 sequences, 40% of them seen only once. Study outcomes and limitations: Above-expected tissue-blood divergence occurred in all gliomas, most in low-grade ones. CDR3 overlap between tissue and blood was very small.

The CDR3 consists of 14 residues. With 1 base removed from V and 5 bases from J, the gap between germline ends came to 11 bases. Germline V gene lookup returns CDR1 MDHEN and CDR2 SYDVKM. What was sequenced was glioma tissue, nonneoplastic brain tissue, or PBMCs (not recorded which). The sequence was obtained from a human donor with low-grade glioma or glioblastoma, undergoing nonglioma brain surgery, or in good health (not recorded which). The chain uses TRBV28 and TRBJ2-5, with D unclear. CDR3 sequence reads: CASSLLANSETQYF. The CDR3 region has the DNA TGTGCCAGCAGTTTATTAGCCAATTCTGAGACCCAGTACTTC.